These 6 T cell receptor beta chains came from one sample sequenced in a study of blood T cell repertoires in COVID-19. Libraries were prepared by immunoSEQ multiplex PCR; TCRdb keeps only in-frame clonotypes and omits some of them. The sample records around 40,000 clones, 80% to 95% being singletons. The source material was peripheral blood. These receptors all stem from a human donor in a cohort sampled during active COVID-19.

The gene calls are TRBV2 and TRBJ1-6; D is perhaps TRBD1 (6 bases). Germline lookup yields CDR1 SNHLY and CDR2 FYNNEI. Trimming left V 8 bases short and J 6 bases short, with 11 bases between. The CDR3 is 13 amino acids. For the CDR3, the DNA is TGTGCCAGCGAACAGGGTTTTAATTCACCCCTCCACTTT. This encodes CASEQGFNSPLHF.

The chain combines TRBV7-2 with TRBJ2-1; 16 bases agree with TRBD2. The CDR3 is 18 amino acids. V gave up 5 bases and J gave up 7 bases; unmatched junction bases: 11. Germline V lookup: CDR1 SGHTA, CDR2 FQGNSA. The CDR3 sequence: CASSLGTSGGASRNEQFF. The CDR3 DNA is TGTGCCAGCAGCCTGGGGACTAGCGGGGGGGCCTCTCGGAATGAGCAGTTCTTC. The full variable domain, completed using reference TRBV7-2 and TRBJ2-1, is GAGVSQSPSNKVTEKGKDVELRCDPISGHTALYWYRQSLGQGLEFLIYFQGNSAPDKSGLPSDRFSAERTGGSVSTLTIQRTQQEDSAVYLCASSLGTSGGASRNEQFFGPGTRLTVL.

The chain is built from TRBV3-1 (or the pseudogene TRBV3-2) and TRBJ2-2, with 7 bases lining up with TRBD1. The trim removed 5 bases at V and 7 bases at J, leaving 4 bases unmatched. The CDR3 runs to 13 residues. Germline CDR1 and CDR2: LGHDT and YNNKEL (reference sequence). CDR3 nucleotide sequence: TGTGCCAGCAGCAGACAGGGAAACGGGGAGCTGTTTTTT. Its protein product is CASSRQGNGELFF.

This clone was counted between two and nine times. The chain joins TRBV14 to TRBJ1-4; D is unclear. The V end was cut by 0 bases, the J end by 6 bases, with 11 bases between. From germline, CDR1 is SGHDN and CDR2 FVKESK. The CDR3 is made up of 15 amino acids. CDR3 residues: CASSQDVGRDEKLFF. The CDR3 bases are TGTGCCAGCAGCCAAGATGTTGGGAGAGATGAAAAACTGTTTTTT.

This chain links TRBV7-2 with TRBJ1-2, with D possibly TRBD1 on 6 matching bases. CDR1 is SGHTA, CDR2 FQGNSA, per germline. Trimming cost V 5 bases and J 8 bases, with 15 bases left between them. This CDR3 contains 13 residues. CDR3 coding DNA: TGTGCCAGCAGCCAGCGCGGGGGGCACGGCTACACCTTC. This sequence encodes CASSQRGGHGYTF.

This chain connects TRBV29-1 to TRBJ1-5, with 7 nucleotides matching TRBD1. Unmatched junction bases numbered 2, after V lost 6 bases and J lost 0 bases. CDR3 length: 13 amino acids. Germline V CDR1 and CDR2: SQVTM, ANQGSEA. CDR3 in amino acids: CSVQGSSNQPQHF. The CDR3 DNA is TGCAGCGTACAGGGGAGTAGCAATCAGCCCCAGCATTTT.